The entry that follows covers one TCR beta chain sequence. This sample is drawn from a study of blood T cell repertoires in COVID-19. This table comes from immunoSEQ multiplex PCR, and its TCRdb copy is limited to in-frame clones, with some not included. The repertoire holds 150,000 or so clones, with 86% as singletons. CDR3 length equals 15 residues. V lost 4 bases and J lost 5, with 17 bases in between. The germline CDR1 and CDR2 sequences are SGHTA and FQGNSA. The sample consisted of peripheral blood. The origin of this receptor is a man aged 18 to 30 with acute or convalescent COVID-19. This chain links TRBV7-2 with TRBJ2-5; a possible D gene is TRBD1 (5 bases). CDR3 coding DNA: TGTGCCAGCAGCTCCTGGGGCAGGGTAGGGGAGACCCAGTACTTC. Translation: CASSSWGRVGETQYF.